The source of this T cell receptor (beta chain) is a study of blood T cell repertoires in COVID-19 (dated by TCRdb to 2020 to 2022). Regarding the research as a whole: Samples covering the acute and convalescent phases of COVID-19 were provided by collaborators in the United States, Italy and Spain. Sample metadata almost always included a de-identified subject ID, COVID-19 status, age in years and sex. The material from the prospective study consisted of cDNA or gDNA derived from T cells, B-cell-depleted T cells, or PBMCs. Deeply sampled blood TCRbeta repertoires from subjects exposed to, actively infected with, or recovered from COVID-19 were included in the dataset. Where available, HLA class I and class II types were taken from metadata supplied by the sample provider and were not determined by assay-based typing. The samples were drawn from two sources: the first 160 participants of the ongoing ImmuneRACE study, and 950 to 1,500 subjects contributed by 6 global collaborators. The repertoires were released in a freely available public database meant as a resource for research on the immune response to SARS-CoV-2. Results and caveats for the whole study, not just this receptor: The quantity of clinical and demographic metadata differed by source and by participant and was supplied without curation.

TCRbeta CDR3 regions were amplified from genomic DNA by means of the immunoSEQ Assay, a bias-controlled multiplex PCR. In the paper's pipeline: The number of nucleated cells in each sample was estimated from the amplification of reference gene primers within the assay. Sequence reads were collapsed and filtered to measure the absolute abundance of every unique TCRbeta CDR3 rearrangement. For each sample, productive Simpson clonality was calculated by taking the square root of Simpson's diversity index across productive rearrangements. This is the immuneACCESS table as TCRdb keeps it, with only in-frame sequences that have V and J called. A part of the clones is gone; compared with another copy, unresolved V genes explain less than half, and the rest is unexplained. The V and J calls and clone size come from that table; D and trimming were worked out from the DNA. This sample holds hundreds of thousands of clones; around 84% were observed only once. In total, the top ten clones hold about 20% of the sample.

Cut back by 7 bases and 1 base, the V and J ends lie 10 bases apart. Including cysteine and phenylalanine, the CDR3 has 14 amino acids. Of all the DNA, just the CDR3 is kept, 42 bases in frame from base 1. For CDR1 and CDR2, the germline V gene (reference sequence) lists LNHDA and SQIVND. The collaborating institutions used their own protocols to collect whole blood in K2EDTA tubes. Collaborator samples were shipped for TCRbeta analysis as frozen whole blood, isolated PBMCs, or DNA extracted from either sample type. Note on this clone: Its antigen is currently not known. Qualities for individual bases were not recorded, and no much larger clone is one base off.

The sequence links TRBV19 to TRBJ2-2, with TRBD2 as a weak D call on 5 bases. This clonotype was obtained from a man aged 25 to 40 with active or convalescent COVID-19. The source material was peripheral blood. The CDR3 in this case is CASKREWNTGELFF. The DNA sequence follows: TGTGCCAGTAAGAGGGAATGGAACACCGGGGAGCTGTTTTTT.